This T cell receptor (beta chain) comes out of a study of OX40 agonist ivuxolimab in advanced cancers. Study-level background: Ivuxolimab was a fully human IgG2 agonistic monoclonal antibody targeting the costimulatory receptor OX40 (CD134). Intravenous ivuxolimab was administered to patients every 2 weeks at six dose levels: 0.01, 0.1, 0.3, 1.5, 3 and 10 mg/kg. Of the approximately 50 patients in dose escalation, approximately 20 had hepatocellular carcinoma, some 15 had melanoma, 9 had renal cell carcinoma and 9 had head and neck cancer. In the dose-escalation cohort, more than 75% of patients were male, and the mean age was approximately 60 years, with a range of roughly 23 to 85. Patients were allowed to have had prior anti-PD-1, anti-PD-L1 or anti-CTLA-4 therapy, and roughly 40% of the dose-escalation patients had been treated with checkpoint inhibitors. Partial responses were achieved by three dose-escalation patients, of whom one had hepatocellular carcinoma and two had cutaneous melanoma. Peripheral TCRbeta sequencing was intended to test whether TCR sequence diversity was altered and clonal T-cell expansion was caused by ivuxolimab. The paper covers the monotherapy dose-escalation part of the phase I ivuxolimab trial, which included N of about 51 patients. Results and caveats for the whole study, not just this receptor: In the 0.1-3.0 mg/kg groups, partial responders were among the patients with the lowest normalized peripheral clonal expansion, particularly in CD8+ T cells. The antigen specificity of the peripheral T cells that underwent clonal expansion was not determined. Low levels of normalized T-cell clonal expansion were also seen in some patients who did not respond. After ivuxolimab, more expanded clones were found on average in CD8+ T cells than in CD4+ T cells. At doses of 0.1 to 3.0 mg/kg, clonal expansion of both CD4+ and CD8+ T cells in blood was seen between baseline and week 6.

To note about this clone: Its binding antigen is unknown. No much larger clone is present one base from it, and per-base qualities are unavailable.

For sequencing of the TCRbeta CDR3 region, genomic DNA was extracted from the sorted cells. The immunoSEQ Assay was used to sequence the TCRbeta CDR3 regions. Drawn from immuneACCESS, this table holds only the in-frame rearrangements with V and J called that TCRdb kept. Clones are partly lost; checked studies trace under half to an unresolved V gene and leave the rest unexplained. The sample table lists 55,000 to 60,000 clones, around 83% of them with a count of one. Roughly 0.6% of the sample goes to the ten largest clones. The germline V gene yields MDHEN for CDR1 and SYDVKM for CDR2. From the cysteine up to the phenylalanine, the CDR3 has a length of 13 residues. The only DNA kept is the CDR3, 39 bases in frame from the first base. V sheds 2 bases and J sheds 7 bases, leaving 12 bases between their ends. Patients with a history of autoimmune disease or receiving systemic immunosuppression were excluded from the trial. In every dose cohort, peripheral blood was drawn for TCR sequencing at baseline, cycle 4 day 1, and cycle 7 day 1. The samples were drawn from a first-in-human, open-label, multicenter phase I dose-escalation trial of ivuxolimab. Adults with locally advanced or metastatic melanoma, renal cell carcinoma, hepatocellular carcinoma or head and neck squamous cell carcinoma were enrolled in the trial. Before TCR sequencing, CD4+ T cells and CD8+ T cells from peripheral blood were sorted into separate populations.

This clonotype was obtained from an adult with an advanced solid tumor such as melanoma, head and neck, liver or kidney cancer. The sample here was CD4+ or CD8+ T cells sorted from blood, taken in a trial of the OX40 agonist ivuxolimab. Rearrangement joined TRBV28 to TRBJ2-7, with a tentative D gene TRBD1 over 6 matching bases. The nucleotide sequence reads TGTGCCAGCAGTTTACGTAGGACAGATGAGCAGTACTTC. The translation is CASSLRRTDEQYF.